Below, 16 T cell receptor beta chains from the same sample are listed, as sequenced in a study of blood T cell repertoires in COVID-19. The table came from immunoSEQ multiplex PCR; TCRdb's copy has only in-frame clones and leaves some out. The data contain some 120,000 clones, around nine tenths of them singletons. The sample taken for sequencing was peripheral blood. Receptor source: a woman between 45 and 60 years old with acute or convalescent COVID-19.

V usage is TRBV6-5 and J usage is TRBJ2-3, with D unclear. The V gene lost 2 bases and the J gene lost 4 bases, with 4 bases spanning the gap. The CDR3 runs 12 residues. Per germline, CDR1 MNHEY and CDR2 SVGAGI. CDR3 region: CASSYEADTQYF. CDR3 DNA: TGTGCCAGCAGTTACGAGGCAGATACGCAGTATTTT.

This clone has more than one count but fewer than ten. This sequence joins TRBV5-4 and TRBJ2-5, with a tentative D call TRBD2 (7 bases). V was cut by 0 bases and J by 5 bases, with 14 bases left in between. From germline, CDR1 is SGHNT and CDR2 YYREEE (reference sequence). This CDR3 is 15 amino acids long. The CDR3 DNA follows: TGTGCCAGCAGCTTGGGGAAGGGGGGGCCGGAGACCCAGTACTTC. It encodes CASSLGKGGPETQYF.

CDR3 amino acids: CASSKGQKTGYTF. The CDR3 bases are TGTGCCAGCAGTAAGGGACAAAAAACTGGCTACACCTTC. The rearrangement links TRBV2 to TRBJ1-2; a possible D gene is TRBD1 (6 bases). CDR3 size: 13 residues. V was pared by 5 bases and J by 7 bases, with 14 bases between. Germline V lookup: CDR1 SNHLY, CDR2 FYNNEI.

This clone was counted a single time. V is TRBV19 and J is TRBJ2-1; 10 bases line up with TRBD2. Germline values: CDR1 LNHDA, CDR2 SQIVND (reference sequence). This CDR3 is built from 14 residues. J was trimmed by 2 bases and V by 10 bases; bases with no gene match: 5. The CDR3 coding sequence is TGTGCCACGCGGACTAGCGGAACCTACAATGAGCAGTTCTTC. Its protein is CATRTSGTYNEQFF.

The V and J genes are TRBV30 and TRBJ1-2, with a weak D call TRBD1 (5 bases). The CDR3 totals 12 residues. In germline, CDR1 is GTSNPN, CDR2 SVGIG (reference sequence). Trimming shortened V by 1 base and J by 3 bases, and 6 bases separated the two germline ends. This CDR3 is CAWSGGDYGYTF. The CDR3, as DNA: TGTGCCTGGAGTGGGGGGGACTATGGCTACACCTTC.

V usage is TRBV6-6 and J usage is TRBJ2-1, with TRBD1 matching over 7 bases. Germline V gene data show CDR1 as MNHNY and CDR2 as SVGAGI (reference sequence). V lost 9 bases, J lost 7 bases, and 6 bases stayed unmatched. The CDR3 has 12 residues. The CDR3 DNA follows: TGTGCCAGTACAGGGGAAGGGAATGAGCAGTTCTTC. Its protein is CASTGEGNEQFF.

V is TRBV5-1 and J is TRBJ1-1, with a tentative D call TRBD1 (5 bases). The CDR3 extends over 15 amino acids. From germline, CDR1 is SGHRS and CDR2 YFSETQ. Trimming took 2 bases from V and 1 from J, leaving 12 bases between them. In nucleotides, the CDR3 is TGCGCCAGCAGCTTCAACGGGGGACCGAACACTGAAGCTTTCTTT. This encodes CASSFNGGPNTEAFF.

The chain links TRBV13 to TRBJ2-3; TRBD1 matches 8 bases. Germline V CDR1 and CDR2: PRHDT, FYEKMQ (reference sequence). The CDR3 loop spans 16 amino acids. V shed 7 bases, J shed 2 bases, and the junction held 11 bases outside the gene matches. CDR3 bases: TGTGCCAGCATCCTTAGGGGGGACAGGCTCACAGATACGCAGTATTTT. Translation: CASILRGDRLTDTQYF.

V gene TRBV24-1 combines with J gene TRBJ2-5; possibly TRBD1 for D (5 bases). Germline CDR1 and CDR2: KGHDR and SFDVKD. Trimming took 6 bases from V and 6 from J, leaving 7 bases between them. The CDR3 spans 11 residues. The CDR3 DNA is TGTGCCACCAGTTCAGGGAAGACCCAGTACTTC. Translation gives CATSSGKTQYF.

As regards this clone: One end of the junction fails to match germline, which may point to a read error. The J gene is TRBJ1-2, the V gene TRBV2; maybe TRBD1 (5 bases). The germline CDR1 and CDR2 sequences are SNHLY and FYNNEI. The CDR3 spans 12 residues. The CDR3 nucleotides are TGTGCCAGCAGGGAAGGGGCCTTTGGCTACACCTTC. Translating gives CASREGAFGYTF.

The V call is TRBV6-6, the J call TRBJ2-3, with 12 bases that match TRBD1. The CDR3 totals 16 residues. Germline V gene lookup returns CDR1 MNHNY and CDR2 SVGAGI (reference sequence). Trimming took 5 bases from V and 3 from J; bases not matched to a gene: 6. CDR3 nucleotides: TGTGCCAGCAGTCAAGGGACAGGGGGCTCGACAGATACGCAGTATTTT. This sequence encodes CASSQGTGGSTDTQYF.

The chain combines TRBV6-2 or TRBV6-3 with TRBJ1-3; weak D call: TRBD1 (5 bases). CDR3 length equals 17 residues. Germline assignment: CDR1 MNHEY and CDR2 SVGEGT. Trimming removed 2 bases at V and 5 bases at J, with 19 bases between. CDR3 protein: CASSYRPPSTVRNTIYF. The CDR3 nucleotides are TGTGCCAGCAGTTACCGACCTCCTTCGACAGTCCGAAACACCATATATTTT.

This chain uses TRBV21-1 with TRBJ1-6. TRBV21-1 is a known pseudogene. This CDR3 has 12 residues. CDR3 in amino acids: CAQGRGNSPLHF. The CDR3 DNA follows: TGTGCGCAGGGGAGGGGGAATTCACCCCTCCACTTT.

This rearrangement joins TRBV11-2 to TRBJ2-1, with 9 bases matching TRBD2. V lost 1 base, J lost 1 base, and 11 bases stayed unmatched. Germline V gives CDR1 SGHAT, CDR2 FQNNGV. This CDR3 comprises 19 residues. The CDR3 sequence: CASSLGPPAGGFSYNEQFF. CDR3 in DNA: TGTGCCAGCAGCTTAGGCCCTCCCGCGGGGGGGTTTTCCTACAATGAGCAGTTCTTC.

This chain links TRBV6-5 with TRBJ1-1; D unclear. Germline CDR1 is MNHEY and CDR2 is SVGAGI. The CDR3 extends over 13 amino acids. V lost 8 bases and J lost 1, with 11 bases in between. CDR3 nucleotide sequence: TGTGCCAGCGGAGGCCCGCCGAACACTGAAGCTTTCTTT. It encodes CASGGPPNTEAFF.

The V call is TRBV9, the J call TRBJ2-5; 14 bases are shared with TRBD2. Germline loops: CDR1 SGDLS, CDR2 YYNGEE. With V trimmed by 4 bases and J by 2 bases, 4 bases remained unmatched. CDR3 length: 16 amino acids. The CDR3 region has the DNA TGTGCCAGCAGCACCGGACTAGCGGGGGGACAAGAGACCCAGTACTTC. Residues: CASSTGLAGGQETQYF.